Here is one T cell receptor beta chain with its context. Antigen: not known. Sequencing was performed with immunoSEQ multiplex PCR; in TCRdb, only in-frame clones are kept and a portion is missing. The sample carries fewer than 400,000 clones, around 66% recorded once. This record belongs to a study of cytotoxic CD8 clonotypes in ibrutinib-treated CLL. Looking at the study overall: Partial responses numbered some 24 and complete responses 2; after a median about 62 months, approximately 14 stayed remitted and around 12 progressed. Study results and caveats: Sustained-remission and progressing patients were not sampled at matched times. Treatment saw public clonotypes, which were uncommon, either contract or stay stable. Clonality increased at ibrutinib response and stayed stable in sustained remission. At progression, however, it fell back toward baseline.

The sequenced sample was PBMCs, obtained after 36 months of ibrutinib treatment. The receptor's source is a human donor with chronic lymphocytic leukemia.

CDR3 coding DNA: TGTGCCAGTAGTATGGGGTCCGGCTCCACCTACGAGCAGTACTTC. Translated, it gives CASSMGSGSTYEQYF. This chain connects TRBV19 to TRBJ2-7; D gene unclear. The CDR3 has 15 amino acids. V lost 3 bases and J lost 2, with 14 bases in between. Germline V gives CDR1 LNHDA, CDR2 SQIVND (reference sequence).